One T cell receptor (beta chain) is described in this entry. Its specific antigen is unknown. No much larger clone is present one base from it, and per-base qualities are unavailable. This sample is drawn from a study of T cells in Graves' hyperthyroidism and ophthalmopathy (dated by TCRdb to the late 2010s). Concerning the study at large: Peripheral blood samples were taken at initial diagnosis, before any treatment was given. Following sampling, methimazole starting at 30 mg daily was given to hyperthyroidism patients, and high-dose intravenous methylprednisolone was given to ophthalmopathy patients. The 100 or so discovery patients were divided at random into training and test sets in a 7:3 ratio. To identify distinguishing TCR V-J signatures, a discovery cohort of around 100 patients was used, comprising 40 to 45 with Graves' ophthalmopathy and some 60 with stable Graves' hyperthyroidism. Thyroid tissue and blood T-cell repertoires from six Graves' hyperthyroidism patients were also compared in the study. Whether ophthalmopathy could be predicted prospectively was tested in an independent validation cohort made up of fewer than 20 hyperthyroidism patients plus 17 patients who later progressed to ophthalmopathy. The paper describes TCR Vbeta CDR3 sequencing of more than 120 peripheral blood samples, made up of about 40 ophthalmopathy patients, some 76 hyperthyroidism patients and 17 progressor patients. What the research found in general, with its limitations: Sample size was not statistically predetermined, and blinding of investigators to group allocation was not performed. A model built on a 13 V-J signature distinguished ophthalmopathy from stable hyperthyroidism, reaching approximately 89% sensitivity and 81% to 83% specificity in cross-validation and 80%/75% in testing. In validation, the model predicted progression to ophthalmopathy with roughly 70% sensitivity and 72% to 85% specificity, a median of around 6.6 months before onset. Most expanded thyroid clonotypes (frequency above 0.001) were also detected in blood, suggesting blood repertoires may reflect thyroid immune responses.

Ophthalmopathy patients had moderately to severely active disease, with a Clinical Activity Score of 3 or more, a NOSPECS grade of 4 or more, and a disease duration of less than 3 months. Exclusion was applied to patients with uncontrolled infections, other autoimmune diseases, pregnancy or lactation. Diagnoses were established on the basis of clinical symptoms, serum thyroxine and TRAb, thyroid ultrasound, and orbital computed tomography. Ficoll-Paque density gradient centrifugation was used to isolate PBMCs from around 10 ml of fresh peripheral blood. Total RNA was extracted using Trizol reagent, and RNA quality was assessed on an Agilent 2100 Bioanalyzer. The TCR beta CDR3 regions were amplified from RNA transcripts. For the first round of RT-PCR on the TCR CDR3, the HTBI primer set was used together with the Qiagen OneStep RT-PCR kit. The libraries were constructed in a second round of multiplex PCR and then size-selected and purified. Libraries were sequenced paired-end with 100 bp reads on an Illumina HiSeq2000. Concerning the study's data processing: SOAPnuke was used to process the raw data, removing reads that contained adapters or uncalled bases, had a mean Phred below 15, or lacked an exact match to the constant primer or identifier. COPE v1.2.5 was used to merge high-quality paired reads, and clonotypes were defined as unique nucleotide sequences. Clonotypes were aligned to IMGT TRBV, TRBD and TRBJ reference segments using MiTCR v1.1. Analysis was restricted to V-J combinations with a frequency above 0.0001, which covered 98% to 99.2% of repertoires. The TCS score was defined as F50 (clonal expansion) divided by E x V (chaos), with BLOSUM62-based TCRdist calculated between CDR3 peptides within each V-J. Welch's t-statistics and random forest reduced some 510 V-J features to about 12, which were used in a naive Bayes classifier (R e1071). TCRdb applied fastp at Q25 and MiXCR to the public reads, then kept only in-frame beta chains. Under each unique CDR3 protein, matching rows form one entry showing the most common genes and DNA. The authors' filters were not applied to this entry. The sample table contains some 570,000 distinct CDR3 sequences; only one count was recorded for around 14% of them. The ten largest account for 6.5% to 9% of the sample.

Material for sequencing was blood. The TCR sequence derives from a woman aged 18-29 years with Graves' ophthalmopathy.

The CDR3 protein is CASSFSGSSYNSPLHF. The sequenced DNA is TGTGCCAGCAGCTTTTCGGGCAGCTCCTATAATTCACCCCTCCACTTT. The sequence joins TRBV3-1 to TRBJ1-6; the D gene cannot be resolved reliably. The CDR3 measures 16 amino acids from cysteine to phenylalanine. Only the CDR3 part of the read is kept: 48 bases, read in frame from the first base. From a lookup of the germline V gene (reference sequence), CDR1 and CDR2 are LGHDT and YNNKEL. Deletion took 5 bases off V and 0 bases off J, with a span of 11 bases between the germline ends.